The sequence of this TCR beta chain was determined in a study of post-analysis software for immune sequencing data. General study results and limits: F measure clustering grouped samples strongly by preparation batch. Higher frequency in patients than in controls was seen for roughly five TRBV segments, with TRBV5-6, TRBV5-1 and TRBV20-1 among them.

Sequencing libraries made from TCR beta cDNA carried unique molecular identifiers. TCRdb passed the PCR reads through MiXCR, listing each CDR3 protein once. The sample lists hundreds of thousands of distinct CDR3 sequences; 59% were seen once. This CDR3 comprises 13 residues. The germline gives CDR1 MNHNY, CDR2 SVGAGI (reference sequence). Comments on this clonotype: The target antigen is unknown. Compared with germline, one end of the junction differs, possibly owing to a read error.

Sample: blood. The clonotype was recovered from a girl aged 2 to 10 with multiple sclerosis. The V call is TRBV6-6, the J call TRBJ1-1, with D possibly being TRBD1 (5 bases). For the CDR3, the DNA is TGTGCCAGCAGTTACGGGGGTCAGGCTGAAACTTTCTTT. Its protein is CASSYGGQAETFF.